The 24 T cell receptor beta chains listed next were all sequenced from one sample in a study of CD8 T cells in Susac syndrome. Reverse transcription used roughly 0.45 to 1 ug RNA and random hexamers. MiXCR was run by TCRdb on the immunoSEQ multiplex PCR reads, yielding one entry per CDR3 protein. Here the sample spans approximately 270,000 distinct CDR3 sequences, 80% to 95% being singletons. Sample: CD4+ T cells from PBMCs. The receptor set was obtained from a human donor with multiple sclerosis.

The chain has TRBV3-1 and TRBJ1-1, with 8 bases fitting TRBD1. There are 15 residues in the CDR3. V trimming: 5 bases; J trimming: 11 bases; junction bases outside the gene matches: 16. The germline gives CDR1 LGHDT, CDR2 YNNKEL (reference sequence). CDR3 nucleotide sequence: TGTGCCAGCAGCTATCAGGACAGGGCAAATTTACAGGCTTTCTTT. Translated: CASSYQDRANLQAFF.

J is TRBJ1-5 and V is TRBV3-1; D not certain. Germline V CDR1 and CDR2: LGHDT, YNNKEL (reference sequence). Trimming removed 0 bases from V and 2 bases from J, with 8 bases in between. The CDR3 contains 15 residues. CDR3 nucleotides: TGTGCCAGCAGCCAAGATGTGGTTGGCAATCAGCCCCAGCATTTT. Its protein product is CASSQDVVGNQPQHF.

CDR3 region: CSVLTGEGGYTF. CDR3 DNA sequence: TGCAGCGTTTTGACAGGGGAAGGTGGCTACACCTTC. The V and J genes are TRBV29-1 and TRBJ1-2; 8 nucleotides line up with TRBD1. This CDR3 is 12 amino acids long. The germline V gene encodes CDR1 SQVTM and CDR2 ANQGSEA. V lost 5 bases to trimming and J lost 7 bases; unmatched junction nucleotides: 6.

The chain employs TRBV24-1 and TRBJ2-2, with D perhaps TRBD1 (5 bases). Trimming removed 5 bases at V and 6 bases at J, with 6 bases between. CDR1 and CDR2 (germline): KGHDR, SFDVKD. This CDR3 is built from 12 residues. The chain's CDR3 is CATSGTPGELFF. CDR3 in DNA: TGTGCCACCAGTGGGACACCCGGGGAGCTGTTTTTT.

This clonotype was seen only a few times. The chain uses TRBV4-1 and TRBJ2-3; D remains unclear. V dropped 8 bases and J dropped 2 bases, with 8 bases sitting between them. Germline V CDR1 and CDR2: MGHRA, YSYEKL. This CDR3 comprises 12 residues. CDR3 amino acids: CASSLPTDTQYF. CDR3 nucleotides: TGCGCCAGCTCGCTACCCACAGATACGCAGTATTTT.

V gene TRBV6-2 or TRBV6-3 combines with J gene TRBJ2-7, with D unclear. CDR1 is MNHEY, CDR2 SVGEGT, per germline. V gave up 6 bases and J gave up 3 bases, with 12 bases separating them. The length of the CDR3 is 13 residues. The CDR3 DNA is TGTGCCAGCAGCCAGGACGTCGTCTACGAGCAGTACGTC. It is translated as CASSQDVVYEQYV.

The gene calls are TRBV7-8 and TRBJ2-6; no definite D call. The V gene lost 3 bases and the J gene lost 0 bases, with 6 bases spanning the gap. The CDR3 totals 15 residues. Looked up from germline, CDR1 is SGHVS and CDR2 is FQNEAQ. The CDR3 DNA reads TGTGCCAGCAGCTTCGAATCCTCTGGGGCCAACGTCCTGACTTTC. Encoded protein: CASSFESSGANVLTF.

CDR3 nucleotide sequence: TGTGCCAGCAGTGAATTAGGGCTGGGTTACAATGAGCAGTTCTTC. This encodes CASSELGLGYNEQFF. The chain combines TRBV25-1 with TRBJ2-1, with D uncertain. This CDR3 has 15 residues. The germline V gene has CDR1 MGHDK and CDR2 SYGVNS. The V and J ends lost 1 base and 4 bases respectively, with 11 bases between them.

This sequence joins TRBV7-2 and TRBJ2-3; no firm D call. Between the trimmed V and J ends, which lost 5 bases and 2 bases, there was a span of 11 bases. The CDR3 loop spans 14 amino acids. Germline V gene sequence: CDR1 SGHTA, CDR2 FQGNSA. CDR3 coding DNA: TGTGCCAGCAGCGCTAGTTGGGTCACAGATACGCAGTATTTT. Translating it yields CASSASWVTDTQYF.

This clonotype has only a few counts. The chain joins TRBV6-5 to TRBJ2-5; D ambiguous. CDR3 length: 15 residues. V lost 0 bases to trimming and J lost 3 bases, with 11 bases between them. Germline loops: CDR1 MNHEY, CDR2 SVGAGI. CDR3 amino acids: CASSYSRAFEETQYF. The CDR3, as DNA: TGTGCCAGCAGTTACTCTCGGGCGTTCGAAGAGACCCAGTACTTC.

The rearrangement joins TRBV27 to TRBJ2-2; unclear D gene. Looked up from germline, CDR1 is MNHEY and CDR2 is SMNVEV (reference sequence). Trimming stripped 6 bases from V and 8 bases from J, with 7 bases between. This CDR3 region has 11 residues. CDR3 DNA: TGTGCCAGCAGGGAGTTTGGGGAGCTGTTTTTT. This encodes CASREFGELFF.

This chain joins TRBV5-1 and TRBJ2-1, with a possible D match to TRBD2 (6 bases). Germline V lookup: CDR1 SGHRS, CDR2 YFSETQ. This CDR3 has 15 amino acids. Trimming took 6 bases from V and 8 from J, leaving 21 bases between them. The CDR3 loop reads CASIRGTFEMDEQFF. DNA for the CDR3: TGCGCCAGCATCCGCGGGACGTTTGAGATGGATGAGCAGTTCTTC.

V gene TRBV7-3 combines with J gene TRBJ2-1; the D gene is possibly TRBD2 (6 bases). The CDR3 spans 16 residues. Trimming removed 1 base from V and 8 bases from J, with 18 bases in between. In germline, CDR1 is SGHTA, CDR2 FQGTGA. The DNA for the CDR3 is TGTGCCAGCAGCTTAAGGGAGGTTAGACAGTTGGATGAGCAGTTCTTC. Amino acids: CASSLREVRQLDEQFF. The whole variable domain, remainder taken from reference TRBV7-3 and TRBJ2-1, is GAGVSQTPSNKVTEKGKYVELRCDPISGHTALYWYRQSLGQGPEFLIYFQGTGAADDSGLPNDRFFAVRPEGSVSTLKIQRTERGDSAVYLCASSLREVRQLDEQFFGPGTRLTVL.

This chain links TRBV28 with TRBJ2-5; the D gene is possibly TRBD1 (6 bases). V lost 3 bases and J 2 bases, leaving 10 bases between the germline ends. The germline V gene encodes CDR1 MDHEN and CDR2 SYDVKM. CDR3 length: 14 residues. The CDR3 loop is CASSFVGQQETQYF. The CDR3 DNA follows: TGTGCCAGCAGTTTCGTTGGACAGCAAGAGACCCAGTACTTC.

The chain is built from TRBV20-1 and TRBJ1-4; the D gene is possibly TRBD1 (5 bases). Per germline, CDR1 DFQATT and CDR2 SNEGSKA (reference sequence). With 3 bases removed from V and 4 bases from J, the gap between germline ends came to 18 bases. The CDR3 loop spans 16 amino acids. CDR3 nucleotides: TGCAGTGCTAGGAAGTGGGGCCAGGGCATTAATGAAAAACTGTTTTTT. Translating it yields CSARKWGQGINEKLFF.

The chain joins TRBV4-1 to TRBJ2-7; TRBD2 agrees at 10 bases. Germline CDR1 and CDR2: MGHRA and YSYEKL. With 1 base clipped from V and 2 bases from J, the junction kept 5 bases outside the gene matches. The CDR3 runs 16 residues. The chain's CDR3 is CASSQGPLAGAYEQYF. The CDR3 DNA follows: TGCGCCAGCAGCCAAGGTCCTCTAGCGGGGGCCTACGAGCAGTACTTC.

The chain is built from TRBV30 and TRBJ1-1, with D unclear. The V end lost 6 bases, the J end lost 4 bases, and 6 bases lay between the germline ends. In germline, CDR1 is GTSNPN, CDR2 SVGIG (reference sequence). The CDR3 length is 10 residues. The CDR3 bases are TGTGCCTGTCCAACCACTGAAGCTTTCTTT. This gives the protein CACPTTEAFF.

This sequence joins TRBV6-5 and TRBJ1-2; 8 nucleotides line up with TRBD1. This CDR3 contains 13 residues. CDR1 and CDR2 (germline): MNHEY, SVGAGI. With 7 bases clipped from V and 4 bases from J, the junction kept 5 bases outside the gene matches. The CDR3 coding sequence is TGTGCCAGCACCCCGGACAGGGCCTATGGCTACACCTTC. As protein: CASTPDRAYGYTF.

The chain is built from TRBV30 and TRBJ1-4, with no clear D. Germline V gene data show CDR1 as GTSNPN and CDR2 as SVGIG (reference sequence). This CDR3 is built from 13 residues. Trimming took 8 bases from V and 0 from J, leaving 10 bases between them. In DNA form, the CDR3 reads TGTGCCAGCAGGACCTCAACTAATGAAAAACTGTTTTTT. Its protein product is CASRTSTNEKLFF.

DNA for the CDR3: TGTGCCAGCAGGCCGCAGACAGGGGGCGCGGAGCCCCAGCATTTT. Its protein is CASRPQTGGAEPQHF. This rearrangement joins TRBV6-6 to TRBJ1-5; 10 positions agree with TRBD1. This CDR3 comprises 15 residues. From germline, CDR1 is MNHNY and CDR2 SVGAGI (reference sequence). Trimming at V came to 6 bases and at J to 8 bases, leaving 10 bases not matched to a gene.

V and J are TRBV3-1 and TRBJ2-7; no clear D gene. This CDR3 is built from 15 residues. Germline V lookup: CDR1 LGHDT, CDR2 YNNKEL (reference sequence). Deletions cut 1 base from V and 2 bases from J, with 12 bases between. The CDR3 region has the DNA TGTGCCAGCAGCCAAGGGATAGCCAGGACCTACGAGCAGTACGTC. It encodes CASSQGIARTYEQYV.

The genes are TRBV4-1 and TRBJ2-1, with 7 positions matching TRBD2. Trimming removed 5 bases from V and 9 bases from J; junction bases left unmatched: 13. The CDR3 runs 15 residues. The germline gives CDR1 MGHRA, CDR2 YSYEKL. The CDR3 loop reads CASSSLAALGPEQFF. The DNA of the CDR3 is TGCGCCAGCAGCTCGCTAGCGGCCTTGGGTCCTGAGCAGTTCTTC.

This clonotype was detected only once. J is TRBJ1-1 and V is TRBV29-1; the D is unclear. The CDR3 runs to 14 residues. V lost 5 bases, J lost 1 base, and 14 bases lay in between. Germline CDR1 is SQVTM and CDR2 is ANQGSEA. Written as DNA, the CDR3 is TGCAGCGTTCACAGCCCGTTTCGGAACACTGAAGCTTTCTTT. As protein: CSVHSPFRNTEAFF. Full variable domain (missing parts from reference TRBV29-1 and TRBJ1-1): SAVISQKPSRDICQRGTSLTIQCQVDSQVTMMFWYRQQPGQSLTLIATANQGSEATYESGFVIDKFPISRPNLTFSTLTVSNMSPEDSSIYLCSVHSPFRNTEAFFGQGTRLTVV.

The CDR3, as DNA: TGCAGCGTTCTCCCCCCCCGGCGGGTAGCGGGAGTTTTGGTAACGCAGTATTTT. It translates to CSVLPPRRVAGVLVTQYF. V usage is TRBV29-1 and J usage is TRBJ2-3, with 9 bases lining up with TRBD2. Per germline, CDR1 SQVTM and CDR2 ANQGSEA. The V segment lost 5 bases and the J segment 9 bases; nucleotides outside the gene matches: 24. The CDR3 runs to 18 residues.